The sample holds many counts of the clone carrying this TCR beta chain. Its matching antigen is unknown. This entry belongs to a study of regulatory T cells in long-lasting Graves disease. On the study more broadly: Positivity for TSH receptor antibodies plus over 5 years of antithyroid drugs meant persistent Graves' disease.

Time point indicated: persistent/refractory GD, antithyroid drugs over 5 years with positive TRAb. The TCR library was made from RNA extracted from PBMCs. From an endocrinology department in Xi'an, China, came the patients. Study-level results: With persistent disease, TRBV28, TRBJ1-2 and TRBJ2-5 were the favored segments. Lower TCR diversity characterized persistent Graves' patients relative to newly diagnosed patients.

The CDR3 extends over 13 amino acids. Germline V CDR1 and CDR2: MDHEN, SYDVKM. V shed 10 bases and J shed 0 bases, with 10 bases lying between them. The TCR beta library used iRepertoire HTBI primers with Arm-PCR amplification of CDR3. MiXCR was run by TCRdb on the multiplex PCR reads, yielding one entry per CDR3 protein. The table records 350,000 to 500,000 distinct CDR3 sequences, around 20% of them present only once. The rearrangement links TRBV28 to TRBJ1-5; D ambiguous. The sequencing used peripheral blood mononuclear cells (PBMCs), collected when the disease was refractory, from a patient treated with antithyroid drugs. This TCR came from a female donor with Graves disease. The CDR3 bases are TGTGCCACCGACGGATATAGCAATCAGCCCCAGCATTTT. Protein sequence: CATDGYSNQPQHF.